This T cell receptor beta chain was profiled in a study of blood T cell repertoires in COVID-19. Study background: Researchers got acute and convalescent COVID-19 samples from the United States, Italy and Spain.

The protocol was immunoSEQ multiplex PCR, while the TCRdb copy is restricted to in-frame clones and leaves out a portion. Counted here are some 220,000 clones, roughly four fifths occurring once; the ten biggest clones make up over 4%. Germline V gene sequence: CDR1 MNHEY, CDR2 SVGEGT. The J segment lost 3 bases and the V segment lost 3 bases, leaving 9 bases of the junction unmatched. This CDR3 comprises 17 residues. The chain combines TRBV6-2 or TRBV6-3 with TRBJ2-1; 9 positions agree with TRBD2. Sequences were obtained from peripheral blood. This clonotype was sampled from a woman in her seventies with COVID-19, enrolled during active disease. The CDR3, as DNA: TGTGCCAGCAGTTATGCGGCGGGAGGGCTCTTCTACAATGAGCAGTTCTTC. Residues: CASSYAAGGLFYNEQFF.